These 19 T cell receptor beta chains came from one sample sequenced in a study of radiotherapy plus CTLA-4 blockade in lung cancer. Produced via immunoSEQ multiplex PCR; TCRdb's table is partial and in-frame only. The sample includes roughly 85,000 clones, 85% to 90% of them seen just once. The starting material was peripheral blood, obtained from a patient treated with radiotherapy plus ipilimumab. The receptors shown here come from a human donor with non-small cell lung cancer that progressed on radiotherapy plus ipilimumab.

The genes are TRBV14 and TRBJ2-2; a weak D match, TRBD1 (5 bases). Trimming removed 1 base from V and 2 bases from J, with 8 bases in between. The CDR3 sequence is 15 residues long. Germline CDR1 SGHDN, CDR2 FVKESK. The CDR3 is CASSQVRGNTGELFF. CDR3 coding DNA: TGTGCCAGCAGCCAAGTAAGGGGAAACACCGGGGAGCTGTTTTTT.

The CDR3 DNA sequence: TGCGCCAGCCCCCGAGGGGGAGGGGGCTGCACCGGGGAGCTGTTTTTT. Amino acid sequence: CASPRGGGGCTGELFF. This chain links TRBV4-1 with TRBJ2-2, with D tentatively TRBD1 or TRBD2 (7 bases each). This CDR3 is built from 16 residues. Per germline, CDR1 MGHRA and CDR2 YSYEKL. V lost 8 bases and J 4 bases, leaving 20 bases between the germline ends.

The V and J genes are TRBV5-1 and TRBJ2-3, with D perhaps TRBD2 (6 bases). Germline V gene data show CDR1 as SGHRS and CDR2 as YFSETQ. This CDR3 contains 18 residues. Trimming left V 0 bases short and J 1 base short, with 18 bases between. CDR3 amino acids: CASSLATFAGPRTDTQYF. The CDR3 region has the DNA TGCGCCAGCAGCTTGGCGACTTTCGCGGGGCCGCGCACAGATACGCAGTATTTT.

The chain links TRBV7-2 to TRBJ2-7; either TRBD1 or TRBD2 may supply D (5 bases each). The CDR3 contains 13 residues. CDR1 and CDR2 (germline): SGHTA, FQGNSA. Trimming took off 3 bases at V and 5 bases at J, with 11 bases between the two ends. CDR3 in DNA: TGTGCCAGCAGCTTCAGTGGGACCCACGAGCAGTACTTC. This gives the protein CASSFSGTHEQYF.

The rearrangement uses TRBV28 and TRBJ1-2, with no clear D. CDR3 length: 11 residues. Trimming removed 8 bases at V and 4 bases at J, with 8 bases between. Germline values: CDR1 MDHEN, CDR2 SYDVKM. DNA for the CDR3: TGTGCCAGCTCCCCCCTCTATGGCTACACCTTC. This sequence encodes CASSPLYGYTF.

The J gene is TRBJ1-2, the V gene TRBV6-5; D might be TRBD1 (5 bases). The CDR3 totals 16 residues. Trimming shortened V by 2 bases and J by 6 bases, and 19 bases separated the two germline ends. Germline CDR1 and CDR2: MNHEY and SVGAGI. The CDR3 protein is CASSYGLQGNGNGYTF. The CDR3 DNA follows: TGTGCCAGCAGTTACGGGCTCCAGGGAAACGGGAATGGCTACACCTTC.

The J gene is TRBJ1-1, the V gene TRBV18, with D unclear. The CDR3 consists of 13 residues. The germline V and J ends were trimmed by 2 bases and 0 bases, with 4 bases remaining between them. CDR1 is KGHSH, CDR2 LQKENI, per germline. Here the CDR3 DNA reads TGTGCCAGCTCACCAAGGATGAACACTGAAGCTTTCTTT. The encoded protein is CASSPRMNTEAFF.

V usage is TRBV5-1 and J usage is TRBJ1-2; D may be TRBD1 (5 bases). The CDR3 has 17 residues. The ends were cut back, 4 bases at V and 9 bases at J, with 28 bases in the middle. In germline, CDR1 is SGHRS, CDR2 YFSETQ. The CDR3, as DNA: TGCGCCAGCAGCCGGGACGGGGCGGCAGAAGGGTATGGTAGCTACACCTTC. Amino acid sequence: CASSRDGAAEGYGSYTF.

The chain recombines TRBV7-2 with TRBJ2-3; D may be TRBD1 (6 bases). Germline CDR1 is SGHTA and CDR2 is FQGNSA. This CDR3 comprises 14 residues. Between the trimmed V and J ends, which lost 1 base and 9 bases, there was a span of 14 bases. The CDR3 DNA is TGTGCCAGCAGCTTAGGGCGGTTGCAGGGGACGCAGTATTTT. It encodes CASSLGRLQGTQYF. Full variable domain (remainder filled in from reference TRBV7-2 and TRBJ2-3): GAGVSQSPSNKVTEKGKDVELRCDPISGHTALYWYRQSLGQGLEFLIYFQGNSAPDKSGLPSDRFSAERTGGSVSTLTIQRTQQEDSAVYLCASSLGRLQGTQYFGPGTRLTVL.

The rearrangement uses TRBV18 and TRBJ1-5; the D is unclear. V was clipped by 0 bases and J by 6 bases, with 12 bases between them. CDR3 length: 15 residues. Germline values: CDR1 KGHSH, CDR2 LQKENI. The CDR3 loop is CASSPPRELGQPQHF. The CDR3, as DNA: TGTGCCAGCTCACCACCGAGGGAGTTGGGTCAGCCCCAGCATTTT.

The chain has TRBV7-2 and TRBJ2-3; D tentatively reads TRBD1 or TRBD2 (6 bases each). V shed 2 bases and J shed 1 base, with 13 bases lying between them. This CDR3 comprises 16 residues. Germline-derived CDR1 and CDR2 are SGHTA and FQGNSA. This chain's CDR3 is CASSLQGGSGTDTQYF. DNA for the CDR3: TGTGCCAGCAGCTTACAAGGGGGGTCCGGCACAGATACGCAGTATTTT.

Points on this clone: Distinct nucleotide sequences in the sample also encode this CDR3. This rearrangement joins TRBV10-3 to TRBJ1-5; 9 bases line up with TRBD1. The CDR3 loop spans 13 amino acids. Germline-derived CDR1 and CDR2 are ENHRY and SYGVKD. V gave up 4 bases and J gave up 5 bases; unmatched junction bases: 0. The CDR3 here is CAISGTGDQPQHF. CDR3 bases: TGTGCCATCAGTGGGACAGGGGATCAGCCCCAGCATTTT.

V gene TRBV30 combines with J gene TRBJ2-7; no clear D gene. Germline CDR1 and CDR2: GTSNPN and SVGIG (reference sequence). The CDR3 loop spans 12 amino acids. Trimming took 1 base from V and 9 from J, leaving 13 bases between them. Here the CDR3 DNA reads TGTGCCTGGAGTGGACTCCACGCCGGGCAGTACTTC. Residues: CAWSGLHAGQYF.

This chain connects TRBV18 to TRBJ1-2; 8 nucleotides line up with TRBD1. V shed 3 bases and J 9 bases; nucleotides not matched to a gene: 6. CDR3 length equals 13 residues. The germline V gene has CDR1 KGHSH and CDR2 LQKENI. In nucleotides, the CDR3 is TGTGCCAGCTCACCTCCGACAGGGGCGCGCTACACCTTC. As protein: CASSPPTGARYTF.

This rearrangement joins TRBV7-2 to TRBJ1-1; D gene uncertain. This CDR3 contains 13 residues. V was clipped by 0 bases and J by 5 bases, with 7 bases between them. Germline V gives CDR1 SGHTA, CDR2 FQGNSA. CDR3 in amino acids: CASSLAEGTEAFF. The CDR3 DNA sequence: TGTGCCAGCAGCTTAGCAGAGGGAACTGAAGCTTTCTTT.

CDR3 DNA: TGCGCCAGCAGCTCTGCAGTTACCCTAGCGGCAAGAACTTACGAGCAGTACTTC. Encoded protein: CASSSAVTLAARTYEQYF. The chain carries TRBV5-1 and TRBJ2-7; 7 bases fit TRBD2. Germline V lookup: CDR1 SGHRS, CDR2 YFSETQ. There are 18 residues in the CDR3. With 3 bases clipped from V and 4 bases from J, the junction kept 19 bases outside the gene matches. Full variable domain (missing parts from reference TRBV5-1 and TRBJ2-7): KAGVTQTPRYLIKTRGQQVTLSCSPISGHRSVSWYQQTPGQGLQFLFEYFSETQRNKGNFPGRFSGRQFSNSRSEMNVSTLELGDSALYLCASSSAVTLAARTYEQYFGPGTRLTVT.

The chain recombines TRBV5-1 with TRBJ2-1; D is uncertain. In germline, CDR1 is SGHRS, CDR2 YFSETQ. The CDR3 is made up of 14 amino acids. V shed 4 bases and J shed 6 bases, with 14 bases lying between them. Here the CDR3 DNA reads TGCGCCAGCAGCCTCGTAAGACGAAGCAATGAGCAGTTCTTC. This gives the protein CASSLVRRSNEQFF.

The V call is TRBV18, the J call TRBJ2-2; TRBD2 aligns across 7 bases. The CDR3 is made up of 17 amino acids. Germline CDR1 and CDR2: KGHSH and LQKENI. The V and J ends lost 3 bases and 2 bases, in that order; junction bases with no gene match: 9. CDR3 amino acids: CASSPRQAGSNTGELFF. CDR3 DNA: TGTGCCAGCTCACCGAGGCAAGCGGGGAGCAACACCGGGGAGCTGTTTTTT.

The gene calls are TRBV4-3 and TRBJ2-1; 11 bases match TRBD2. Trimming at V came to 1 base and at J to 2 bases, leaving 7 bases not matched to a gene. This CDR3 spans 18 amino acids. CDR1 LGHNA and CDR2 YSLEER come from the germline V gene. CDR3 sequence (DNA): TGCGCCAGCAGCCAAGTGGCCGGGACTAGCGGAACCTACAATGAGCAGTTCTTC. It specifies CASSQVAGTSGTYNEQFF.